Detailed here is one TCR beta chain. The data were obtained in a study of shared T cell receptors in the human thymus. The V gene's germline CDR1 is MNHNY and CDR2 SVGAGI (reference sequence). V shed 2 bases and J 7 bases; nucleotides not matched to a gene: 12. The CDR3 is made up of 16 amino acids. Generated by immunoSEQ multiplex PCR, the TCRdb table keeps only in-frame clones and is missing some. Among more than 550,000 clones listed, around 87% were seen once. The data were also submitted as part of a second study, on human thymus T cells. That work states: In corrective heart surgery, resections were taken, and these provided the thymus tissue. Repertoires sampled from thymus and blood appeared biased in V and J gene usage. Unrelated individuals had highly overlapping thymic repertoires, as reported in related research.

The chain combines TRBV6-6 with TRBJ1-1, with 8 positions matching TRBD1. The material sequenced was thymocytes. This TCR was recovered from a boy younger than two with a congenital heart defect. In DNA form, the CDR3 reads TGTGCCAGCAGTTACCCGAAAGGACAGGGCAGTGGTGAAGCTTTCTTT. The encoded protein is CASSYPKGQGSGEAFF.